This T cell receptor (beta chain) was recovered during a study of tumor-infiltrating lymphocytes in localized non-small cell lung cancer (dated by TCRdb to the early 2020s). Regarding the study in general: Several histologies were represented in the cohort, which also included both smokers and never-smokers as well as patients whose samples were collected after neoadjuvant chemotherapy. Resected tumor tissue and uninvolved lung tissue described as non-adjacent to the tumor were contributed by each patient, with both tissues obtained from the same patient. Alongside flow cytometry, multiplex immunofluorescence, RNA-seq, exome sequencing and proteomics, TCR sequencing was applied to the same patients as one of several integrated assays. In total, the ICON cohort was made up of about 150 surgical patients who had localized non-small cell lung cancer and whose tumors were resected. For around 57 patients, immunoSEQ T-cell fraction was compared between paired tumor and uninvolved lung. Overall study results and their limits: Because different assays used different pieces of the same tissue, intratumor heterogeneity could not be separated from technical variation. No difference in TCR-derived T-cell fraction was observed between the flow cytometry-defined immunotypes IM1 (good prognosis) and IM2 (poor prognosis). Assay coverage differed among patients according to how much tissue was available, so only a subset of the cohort had TCR sequencing. In line with immunofluorescence CD3 counts, TCRbeta sequencing supported higher T cell infiltration in tumors compared with uninvolved lung tissue. Recurrence-free survival showed no association with tumor T-cell fraction from TCR sequencing (p = 0.61).

ICON enrollment began in early 2016, and the last patient was enrolled in the second half of 2018. From a subcohort of some 76 patients, fresh tumor and matched uninvolved tissue were collected for in-depth immune analyses, including TCR sequencing. TCR sequencing was performed on DNA isolated from bulk tissue, without cell sorting. Of note for this clone: Its antigen is currently not known. No much larger clone is present one base from it, and per-base qualities are unavailable.

Taken from the germline V gene (reference sequence), the CDR1 and CDR2 loops are SEHNR and FQNEAQ. V is clipped by 0 bases and J by 0 bases, and the sequence between their germline boundaries is 8 bases long. The CDR3 numbers 15 residues from cysteine through phenylalanine. The retained sequence is limited to the CDR3, 45 bases, with the frame set at the first base. The immunoSEQ assay used for TCR sequencing gave the T-cell fraction in both tumor and uninvolved lung tissue. In the original analysis: For survival analysis, patients were split into high (upper tertile) and low (lower two tertiles) T-cell fraction groups and compared by log-rank test. A signed-rank test was used to check for differences in T-cell fraction between paired tumor and uninvolved lung. The clones in this table, taken by TCRdb from immuneACCESS, are in-frame only. Not every clone is retained; where verified, under half of the shortfall comes from an unresolved V gene, and the cause of the rest is unknown. V, J and clone size derive from that table, while D and trimming were established from the DNA sequence. Across this sample there are about 16,000 clones, with 55% to 70% seen only once. The top ten hold under 7.5% of the sample.

The sequencing input was lung tumor tissue. This sequence was found in a human donor with non-small cell lung cancer. The chain is encoded by TRBV7-9 joined to TRBJ1-2; too little of a D gene remains to name it. The CDR3 loop reads CASSLASGTNYGYTF. The DNA sequence is as follows: TGTGCCAGCAGCTTAGCGTCTGGCACTAACTATGGCTACACCTTC. This CDR3, with the reference TRBV7-9 and TRBJ1-2 proteins standing in past its ends, gives the full variable domain DTGVSQNPRHKITKRGQNVTFRCDPISEHNRLYWYRQTLGQGPEFLTYFQNEAQLEKSRLLSDRFSAERPKGSFSTLEIQRTEQGDSAMYLCASSLASGTNYGYTFGSGTRLTVV.